The rows below give T cell receptor beta chains drawn from one sample of a study of a mutant IDH1 vaccine in newly diagnosed glioma. Profiled with immunoSEQ multiplex PCR; TCRdb holds only in-frame clones, not every one. The repertoire holds some 60,000 clones, 75% to 95% seen once, with 2.6% in the top ten. Specimen: PBMCs, collected from a glioma patient treated with radiotherapy, temozolomide or both. All receptors come from a man aged 45-65 years with glioma. The CDR3 runs from the conserved cysteine through the conserved F or W. The D gene is left open where the match is weak. Not every row has a clone size; where given, it reads once, few, many or a size class.

CASSPRSISSNYGYTF	TGTGCCAGCAGTCCGCGGTCGATATCAAGTAACTATGGCTACACCTTC	-	TRBV6-6	TRBJ1-2	few
CASSLRLAGGPTPSTDTQYF	TGTGCCAGCAGTCTACGTCTAGCGGGAGGACCAACCCCTAGCACAGATACGCAGTATTTT	TRBD2	TRBV2	TRBJ2-3	-
CASHDGEGEQFF	TGTGCCAGCCATGACGGGGAGGGCGAGCAGTTCTTC	TRBD2	TRBV27	TRBJ2-1	large
CASKPDHRETQYF	TGTGCCAGCAAACCGGACCATCGGGAGACCCAGTACTTC	-	TRBV5-8	TRBJ2-5	-
CASSRSYSGGTADTQYF	TGTGCCAGCAGCCGGTCTTATAGCGGGGGGACCGCAGATACGCAGTATTTT	TRBD2	TRBV7-2	TRBJ2-3	-
CASSRTLSYEQYF	TGTGCCAGTAGTAGGACATTATCCTACGAGCAGTACTTC	-	TRBV19	TRBJ2-7	-
CASATGEQPQHF	TGTGCCTCCGCGACAGGGGAACAGCCCCAGCATTTT	TRBD1	TRBV30	TRBJ1-5	-
CASSLWSATNEKLFF	TGCGCCAGCAGCTTGTGGAGTGCAACTAATGAAAAACTGTTTTTT	-	TRBV5-1	TRBJ1-4	-
CATSRDGGTYEQYF	TGTGCCACCAGCAGAGATGGAGGGACCTACGAGCAGTACTTC	-	TRBV15	TRBJ2-7	-
CSGTEGYGYTF	TGCAGCGGTACGGAGGGGTATGGCTACACCTTC	-	TRBV29-1	TRBJ1-2	-
CASSLKLPGRGIAGSTDTQYF	TGTGCCAGCAGCTTAAAGCTTCCGGGACGAGGGATTGCGGGGAGCACAGATACGCAGTATTTT	-	TRBV7-6	TRBJ2-3	once
CATQGGPSLGYGYTF	TGTGCCACCCAGGGGGGGCCCTCCCTGGGCTATGGCTACACCTTC	TRBD1	TRBV5-6	TRBJ1-2	few
CASSQQGDTGELFF	TGCGCCAGCAGCCAGCAGGGGGACACCGGGGAGCTGTTTTTT	TRBD1	TRBV4-1	TRBJ2-2	-
CASSQRVMGQGQNTEAFF	TGTGCCAGCAGCCAAAGGGTCATGGGACAGGGGCAGAACACTGAAGCTTTCTTT	TRBD1	TRBV4-2	TRBJ1-1	-
CAWSQLALYNEQFF	TGTGCCTGGAGTCAACTAGCGCTTTACAATGAGCAGTTCTTC	TRBD2	TRBV30	TRBJ2-1	-
CASSISIGNYQPQHF	TGTGCCAGTAGTATAAGCATAGGGAACTATCAGCCCCAGCATTTT	-	TRBV19	TRBJ1-5	-
CASSESGLGETQYF	TGCGCCAGCAGTGAGTCTGGGTTGGGGGAGACGCAGTATTTT	-	TRBV10-1	TRBJ2-3	-
CASSPSGPRETQYF	TGCGCCAGCAGCCCCTCGGGCCCGCGGGAGACCCAGTACTTC	-	TRBV5-1	TRBJ2-5	once
CASSLSGGIETQYF	TGTGCCAGCAGCTTATCAGGGGGCATCGAGACCCAGTACTTC	TRBD1	TRBV7-9	TRBJ2-5	once
CASSSGQGDTGELFF	TGTGCCAGCAGCAGTGGACAGGGAGACACCGGGGAGCTGTTTTTT	-	TRBV21-1	TRBJ2-2	-
CASSHGLNTEAFF	TGTGCCAGCAGCCATGGGCTGAACACTGAAGCTTTCTTT	-	TRBV14	TRBJ1-1	-